The present TCR beta chain was sequenced within a study of graft-versus-host responses after intestinal transplantation. A note on this clone: The antigen is not known.

CDR3 size: 18 residues. Germline CDR1 is LGHNT and CDR2 is FRNRAP. Trimming left V 7 bases short and J 8 bases short, with 27 bases between. Some clones are missing from TCRdb's copy, which holds only in-frame ones; the method was immunoSEQ multiplex PCR. The data contain around 100,000 clones, approximately 93% of them seen just once; the ten biggest clones take up around 1%. The TCR originated in a human donor who received an intestinal transplant. This specimen was unstimulated CD8+ T cells sorted from spleen or lymph node cells, taken before intestinal transplant. The chain carries TRBV12-5 and TRBJ1-6; D possibly corresponds to TRBD1 (6 bases). The CDR3 nucleotides read TGTGCTAGTGATTTCCTAGACCCGGGACACCCAGTACATTCACCCCTCCACTTT. Amino acid sequence: CASDFLDPGHPVHSPLHF.